This is a list of T cell receptor beta chains from one sample in a study of early T cells in non-severe SARS-CoV-2 infection. TCRdb analysed the 5' RACE reads with MiXCR anew, one entry per CDR3 protein. The table includes approximately 49,000 distinct CDR3 sequences, 12% detected once. The sample was whole blood. The receptor source for this set is an adult who was a healthcare worker with PCR-confirmed SARS-CoV-2 infection or an uninfected control (not recorded which). Both conserved end residues are part of each CDR3. A D gene is named only where the DNA matches it firmly.

CDR3	V	D
CASSQDLGQSPYNEQFF	TRBV3-1	NA
CASSPGRSSPLHF	TRBV7-3	NA
CASSKGQGANQPQHF	TRBV3-1	TRBD1
CASSGGDHSPLHF	TRBV9	NA
CASSFLEERDTGELFF	TRBV12-3/TRBV12-4	NA
CASTWAGGGYNEQFF	TRBV7-3	TRBD2
CASSLQGQSDTQYF	TRBV5-1	NA
CASSHPGGQGDTGELFF	TRBV4-1	TRBD1
CAWSVQGNQPQHF	TRBV30	NA
CASSYPPGQRNTGELFF	TRBV6-2/TRBV6-3	TRBD1
CASSVGTANTGELFF	TRBV9	NA
CASSLGGASYEQYF	TRBV7-2	NA
CASSPTGGNQPQHF	TRBV7-3	TRBD1
CASSFFTNSGNTIYF	TRBV2	NA
CASSVTPGTGNEQYF	TRBV9	NA
CATQGTGYTEAFF	TRBV11-2	TRBD1
CASSLGPAGGDTQYF	TRBV6-1	TRBD2
CASSQAGGSSYEQYF	TRBV4-1	TRBD1
CATSDLDRGDYNEQFF	TRBV24-1	TRBD1
CASSSERGPETQYF	TRBV3-1	TRBD2
CARSLVSGTDYSNEQFF	TRBV5-3	TRBD1
CASSLGESNTGELFF	TRBV7-9	NA
CASSVAGGLSYEQYF	TRBV28	TRBD2
CASSEGSSGRLYEQYF	TRBV10-2	TRBD2
CASRPAVGADTQYF	TRBV6-5	NA
CASSPAGRGYVYTF	TRBV5-6	NA
CASNGANTGELFF	TRBV6-6	NA
CASSPPEGRSYNEQFF	TRBV11-1	NA
CASSLEAGGGTGQPQHF	TRBV7-8	TRBD1
CSVENPARNTEAFF	TRBV29-1	NA
CASSPLRTGALSSYEQYF	TRBV18	TRBD1
CASSLRVSTARSYEQYF	TRBV27	NA
CASSLDPGSIGLFF	TRBV5-1	NA
CSALTGEGYEQYF	TRBV29-1	NA
CATNSPAQTYNEQFF	TRBV15	NA
CASSSNFPYTEAFF	TRBV5-1	NA
CASSPQTGTIYEQYF	TRBV6-2/TRBV6-3	TRBD1
CASSIQPGGTDTQYF	TRBV19	NA
CASKGQPYEQYF	TRBV6-2/TRBV6-3	NA
CSARTAGANVLTF	TRBV20-1	NA
CASSLRGQAGTSGRAEQYF	TRBV7-6	TRBD2
CASSIGGTAGNEQFF	TRBV19	NA
CSAAIGTGLLTEAFF	TRBV20-1	TRBD1
CASSSGLAGVSGNEQFF	TRBV5-4	TRBD2
CASSLRAGNFNEKLFF	TRBV7-9	NA
CASSSSNNSPLHF	TRBV7-9	NA
CASSPAHGELFF	TRBV3-1	NA
CASSLGRGRTEAFF	TRBV3-1	NA